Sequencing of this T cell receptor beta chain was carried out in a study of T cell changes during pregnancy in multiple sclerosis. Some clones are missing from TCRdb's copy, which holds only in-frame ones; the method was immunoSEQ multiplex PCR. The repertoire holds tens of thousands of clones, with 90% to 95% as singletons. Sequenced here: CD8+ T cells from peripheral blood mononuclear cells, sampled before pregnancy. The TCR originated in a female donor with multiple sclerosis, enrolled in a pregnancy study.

In DNA form, the CDR3 reads TGTGCCAGCAGCTCCAGCGGGGGGGTCACAGATACGCAGTATTTT. Translating gives CASSSSGGVTDTQYF. The chain couples TRBV7-9 to TRBJ2-3; 10 bases line up with TRBD2. This CDR3 spans 15 amino acids. Trimming at V came to 4 bases and at J to 2 bases, leaving 3 bases not matched to a gene. From germline, CDR1 is SEHNR and CDR2 FQNEAQ (reference sequence).